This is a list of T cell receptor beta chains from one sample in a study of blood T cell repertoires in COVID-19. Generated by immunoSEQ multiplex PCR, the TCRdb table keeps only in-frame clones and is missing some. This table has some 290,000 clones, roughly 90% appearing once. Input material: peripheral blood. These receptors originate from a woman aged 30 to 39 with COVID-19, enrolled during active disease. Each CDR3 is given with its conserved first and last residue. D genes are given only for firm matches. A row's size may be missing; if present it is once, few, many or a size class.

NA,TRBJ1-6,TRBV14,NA,TGTGCCAGCAGCCAAACAACAGGTTCACCCCTCCACTTT,CASSQTTGSPLHF
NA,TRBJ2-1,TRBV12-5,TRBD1,TGTGCTAGTGGTTTGGTACACGGACAGGGTGGTAATGAGCAGTTCTTC,CASGLVHGQGGNEQFF
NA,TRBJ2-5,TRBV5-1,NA,TGCGCCAGCAGCTTGGGGGGCGTAGGTTCAAACCAAGAGACCCAGTACTTC,CASSLGGVGSNQETQYF
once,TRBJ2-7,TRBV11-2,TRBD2,TGTGCCAGCAGTCGCGGGGTAGCGGGAGGTGCGCAGTACTTC,CASSRGVAGGAQYF
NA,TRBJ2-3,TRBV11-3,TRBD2,TGTGCCAGCAGCCCCGGACTAGCGGGAGAACTGCGCACAGATACGCAGTATTTT,CASSPGLAGELRTDTQYF
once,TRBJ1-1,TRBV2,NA,TGTGCCAGCAGTGAAGTAGAGTACGTGAAAGCTTTCTTT,CASSEVEYVKAFF
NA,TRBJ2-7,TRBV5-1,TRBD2,TGCGCCAGCAGCTTGAGGCTAGCGGGAGAGGGCGGAAGCGAGCAGTACTTC,CASSLRLAGEGGSEQYF
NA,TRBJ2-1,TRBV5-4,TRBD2,TGTGCCAGCAGCTTGGGACTAGCGGGGGCATTTGATGAGCAGTTCTTC,CASSLGLAGAFDEQFF
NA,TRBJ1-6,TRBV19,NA,TGTGCCACAAATACAAGAGGAGACAATTCACCCCTCCACTTT,CATNTRGDNSPLHF
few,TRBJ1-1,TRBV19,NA,TGTGCCAGTAGACGGGGAGGCACTGAAGCTTTCTTT,CASRRGGTEAFF
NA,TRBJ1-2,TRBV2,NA,TGTGCCAGCAGTGAAGGGGGAGGACCTAACTATGGCTACACCTTC,CASSEGGGPNYGYTF
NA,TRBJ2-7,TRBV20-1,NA,TGCAGTGCTAGTCCTCCCGACGGGTACGAGCAGTACTTC,CSASPPDGYEQYF
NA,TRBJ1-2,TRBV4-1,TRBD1,TGCGCCAGCAGCCAAGGGGACAGGGACTATGGCTACACCTTC,CASSQGDRDYGYTF
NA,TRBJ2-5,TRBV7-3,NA,TGTGCCAGCAGCTTAGAGCATACCGAGACCCAGTACTTC,CASSLEHTETQYF
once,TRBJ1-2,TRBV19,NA,TGTGCCAGTAGTTCGGTCCTCTATGGCTACACCTTC,CASSSVLYGYTF
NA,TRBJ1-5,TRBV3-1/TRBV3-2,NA,TGTGCCAGCAGCCTGCAGGGCAATCAGCCCCAGCATTTT,CASSLQGNQPQHF
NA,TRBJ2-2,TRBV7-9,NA,TGTGCCAGCAGCTTAGCGGAGGCAGCCGGGGAGCTGTTTTTT,CASSLAEAAGELFF
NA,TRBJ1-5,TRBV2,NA,TGTGCCAGCAGTGAGGGGCAGGGGATTAGTCAGCCCCAGCATTTT,CASSEGQGISQPQHF
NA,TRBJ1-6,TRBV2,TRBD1,TGTGCCAGCAGTGTCCCCGGGACAGGGGGCAGTTCACCCCTCCACTTT,CASSVPGTGGSSPLHF
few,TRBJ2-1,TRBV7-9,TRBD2,TGTGCCAGCAGCTTAGACGTGACTAGCAATAATGAGCAGTTCTTC,CASSLDVTSNNEQFF
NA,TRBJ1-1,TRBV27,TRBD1,TGTGCCAGTAGAGAGACAGGGGGGGTATCTGAAGCTTTCTTT,CASRETGGVSEAFF
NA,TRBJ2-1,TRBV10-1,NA,TGCGCCAGCAGTTGGGGGGTGAGATACAATGAGCAGTTCTTC,CASSWGVRYNEQFF
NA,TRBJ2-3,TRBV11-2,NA,TGTGCCAGCAGCGCCGACTCGAACACAGATACGCAGTATTTT,CASSADSNTDTQYF
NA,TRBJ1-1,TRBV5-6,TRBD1,TGTGCCAGCAGACCTCCCCAGGGACAGGGGATCCCTGAAGCTTTCTTT,CASRPPQGQGIPEAFF
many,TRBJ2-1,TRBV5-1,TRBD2,TGCGCCAGCAGCTTGACTAGCGGGAGTCATGAGCAGTTCTTC,CASSLTSGSHEQFF
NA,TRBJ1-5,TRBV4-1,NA,TGCGCCAGCAGCCAAGGCCGCCAGGGCTCCTTTAATCAGCCCCAGCATTTT,CASSQGRQGSFNQPQHF
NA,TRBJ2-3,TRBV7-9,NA,TGTGCCAGCAGCTATACAGGGCCCAGCACAGATACGCAGTATTTT,CASSYTGPSTDTQYF
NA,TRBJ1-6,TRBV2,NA,TGTGCCAGCTGTACAAGAGGGGAGGCACCCCTCCACTTT,CASCTRGEAPLHF
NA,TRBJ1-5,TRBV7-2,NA,TGTGCCAGCAGCCAAGACAGCTCCCGGGGGCAGCCCCAGCATTTT,CASSQDSSRGQPQHF
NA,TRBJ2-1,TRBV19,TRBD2,TGTGCCAGTAGTAGTGGACTAGCGAGCTACAATGAGCAGTTCTTC,CASSSGLASYNEQFF
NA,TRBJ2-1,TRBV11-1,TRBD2,TGTGCCAGCAGGAGACTAGCGGGAGTTAGTGAGCAGTTCTTC,CASRRLAGVSEQFF
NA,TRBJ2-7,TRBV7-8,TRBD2,TGTGCCAGCAGCCCGGGGGGACTAGCGGGAGGCGAGCAGTACTTC,CASSPGGLAGGEQYF
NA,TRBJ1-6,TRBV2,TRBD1,TGTGCCAGCAGCGACACCGGGACAGGGTCGGTTCATCCCCTCCACTTT,CASSDTGTGSVHPLHF
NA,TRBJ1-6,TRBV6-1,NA,TGTGCCAGCAGTGAAATCGGGAGGGAATCACCCCTCCACTTT,CASSEIGRESPLHF
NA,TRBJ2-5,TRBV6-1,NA,TGTGCCAGCAGTGAAGGGTGGGAGGTTGAGACCCAGTACTTC,CASSEGWEVETQYF
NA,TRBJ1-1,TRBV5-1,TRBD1,TGCGCCAGCAGACCTGGACAGGGCAATATTGGGAACACTGAAGCTTTCTTT,CASRPGQGNIGNTEAFF
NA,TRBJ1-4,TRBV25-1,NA,TGTGCCAGCAGTGAAGTGGGCGATTACAATGAAAAACTGTTTTTT,CASSEVGDYNEKLFF
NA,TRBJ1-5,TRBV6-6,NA,TGTGCCAGCAGTTTAAGCCCTTATAGCAATCAGCCCCAGCATTTT,CASSLSPYSNQPQHF
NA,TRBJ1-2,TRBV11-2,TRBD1,TGTGCCAGCAGCCGATTGGGAACAGGGGGCAGCTATGGCTACACCTTC,CASSRLGTGGSYGYTF
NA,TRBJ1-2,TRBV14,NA,TGTGCCAGCAGCCAAGATCCTCTGGAGGGCTACACCTTC,CASSQDPLEGYTF
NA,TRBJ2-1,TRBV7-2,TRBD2,TGTGCCAGCAGCCCGGCTAGCGGGGGGTATGAGCAGTTCTTC,CASSPASGGYEQFF
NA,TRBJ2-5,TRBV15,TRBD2,TGTGCCACCAGACTAGCGGGAGGGGAGACCCAGTACTTC,CATRLAGGETQYF
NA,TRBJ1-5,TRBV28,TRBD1,TGTGCCAGCAGTGGGACAGGGGGGGATCAGCCCCAGCATTTT,CASSGTGGDQPQHF
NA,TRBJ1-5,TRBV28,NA,TGTGCCAGCAGTTTATATGCCCCCTATAGCAATCAGCCCCAGCATTTT,CASSLYAPYSNQPQHF
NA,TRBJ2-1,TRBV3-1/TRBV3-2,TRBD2,TGTGCCAGCAGCCAAGAGCCGTATAAGGGACTAGCCTCCTACAATGAGCAGTTCTTC,CASSQEPYKGLASYNEQFF
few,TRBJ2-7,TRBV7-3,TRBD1,TGTGCCAGCAGCATGGGACAGGGCACCTACGAGCAGTACTTC,CASSMGQGTYEQYF
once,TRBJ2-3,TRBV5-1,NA,TGCGCCAGCAGCCTCAGTGGACTGCCCAAGCCTAGCACAGATACGCAGTATTTT,CASSLSGLPKPSTDTQYF
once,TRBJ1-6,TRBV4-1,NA,TGCGCCAGCAGCCAAGTTTACCGGGACTCATTATATTCACCCCTCCACTTT,CASSQVYRDSLYSPLHF
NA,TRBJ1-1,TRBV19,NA,TGTGCCAGTCGAGGCCCTGAAGCTTTCTTT,CASRGPEAFF
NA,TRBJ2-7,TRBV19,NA,TGTGCCAGTAGTATAGATCATTCGGCAGGGCTCGAGCAGTACTTC,CASSIDHSAGLEQYF
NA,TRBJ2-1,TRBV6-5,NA,TGTGCCAGCAGTTTAAATAGCGGATACAATGAGCAGTTCTTC,CASSLNSGYNEQFF
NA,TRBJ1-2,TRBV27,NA,TGTGCCAGCAGTGACAGGAGCCTACTCTATGGCTACACCTTC,CASSDRSLLYGYTF
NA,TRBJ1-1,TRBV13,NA,TGTGCCAGCAGCTTCCGGGACAAGAACACTGAAGCTTTCTTT,CASSFRDKNTEAFF
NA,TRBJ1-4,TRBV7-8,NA,TGTGCCAGCAGCCTTACAGTTGAAAAACTGTTTTTT,CASSLTVEKLFF
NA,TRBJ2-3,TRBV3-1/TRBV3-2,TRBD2,TGTGCCAGCGGAAGGACTAGCGGGAGCACAGATACGCAGTATTTT,CASGRTSGSTDTQYF